This TCR beta chain was sequenced for a study of CD8 T cells in ankylosing spondylitis (dated by TCRdb to 2017 to 2019). Turning to the overall study: T cell receptor beta repertoires were profiled in healthy donors and ankylosing spondylitis patients so that disease-linked TCR variants could be found. Samples of peripheral blood were taken, and for ankylosing spondylitis patients, synovial fluid was collected as well. The full study cohort comprised 25 or so ankylosing spondylitis patients and some 110 healthy donors.

The CDR3 measures 13 amino acids from cysteine to phenylalanine. Just the 39-base CDR3 DNA is kept, in frame starting at base 1. The junction carries 15 bases between V and J, which are trimmed by 4 bases and 6 bases respectively. Taken from the germline V gene (reference sequence), the CDR1 and CDR2 loops are DFQATT and SNEGSKA. Sequencing took place on an Illumina HiSeq 2500. Quantitative 5'-RACE with molecular barcodes was used to prepare TCR beta libraries. The authors' pipeline ran thus. A new computational method, built on a probabilistic model of VDJ rearrangement, was used to identify disease-linked TCR variants. In-frame beta chains were kept once TCRdb had trimmed the public reads at Q25 with fastp and called clones with MiXCR. CDR3 protein sequences are deduplicated, and each keeps its most common genes and DNA. Clone size and V and J calls follow TCRdb, not the original study. The sample contains about 240,000 distinct CDR3 sequences, approximately 11% of them found a single time. The ten biggest clones cover 6% to 7.5% of the sample.

Broad study findings and their caveats: Some motif variants had previously been reported in the synovial fluid and blood of reactive arthritis patients, which suggests shared mechanisms of disease initiation. The disease-linked clones were reported to be significantly enriched in matched synovial fluid samples from ankylosing spondylitis patients. Blood from ankylosing spondylitis patients appeared to be characterized by a TCR beta motif made up of eight highly homologous amino acid variants. The disease-linked clones had a CD8+ phenotype and were found at relatively low frequencies in peripheral blood.

This clonotype was counted at least ten times. Its antigen target is currently unknown. Base qualities are not at hand, and no much larger clone is one base apart. This sequence was found in a male donor with ankylosing spondylitis or in good health (not recorded which). The sequence joins TRBV20-1 to TRBJ1-1; D gene: possibly TRBD1, on 6 matching bases. Sequences were obtained from blood, either unsorted or a sorted T cell fraction (not recorded which). CDR3 sequence: CSAKQTGGAEAFF. The sequenced DNA: TGCAGTGCTAAACAGACAGGAGGAGCTGAAGCTTTCTTT.